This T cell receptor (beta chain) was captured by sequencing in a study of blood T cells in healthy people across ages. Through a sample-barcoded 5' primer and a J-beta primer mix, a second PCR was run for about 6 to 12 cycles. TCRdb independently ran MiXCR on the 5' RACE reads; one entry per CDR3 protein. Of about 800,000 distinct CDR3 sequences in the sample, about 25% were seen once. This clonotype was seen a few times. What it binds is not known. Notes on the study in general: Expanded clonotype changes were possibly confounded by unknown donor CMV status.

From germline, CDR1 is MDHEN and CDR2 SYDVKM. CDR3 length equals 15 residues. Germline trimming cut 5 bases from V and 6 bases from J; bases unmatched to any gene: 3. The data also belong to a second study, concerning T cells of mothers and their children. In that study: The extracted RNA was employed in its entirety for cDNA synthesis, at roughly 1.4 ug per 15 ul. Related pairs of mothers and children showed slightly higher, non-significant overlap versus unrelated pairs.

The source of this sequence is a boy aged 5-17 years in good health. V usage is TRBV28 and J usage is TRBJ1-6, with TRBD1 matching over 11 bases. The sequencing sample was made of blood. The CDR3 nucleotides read TGTGCCAGCAGTAGGGGACAGGGGGGTAATTCACCCCTCCACTTT. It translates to CASSRGQGGNSPLHF.